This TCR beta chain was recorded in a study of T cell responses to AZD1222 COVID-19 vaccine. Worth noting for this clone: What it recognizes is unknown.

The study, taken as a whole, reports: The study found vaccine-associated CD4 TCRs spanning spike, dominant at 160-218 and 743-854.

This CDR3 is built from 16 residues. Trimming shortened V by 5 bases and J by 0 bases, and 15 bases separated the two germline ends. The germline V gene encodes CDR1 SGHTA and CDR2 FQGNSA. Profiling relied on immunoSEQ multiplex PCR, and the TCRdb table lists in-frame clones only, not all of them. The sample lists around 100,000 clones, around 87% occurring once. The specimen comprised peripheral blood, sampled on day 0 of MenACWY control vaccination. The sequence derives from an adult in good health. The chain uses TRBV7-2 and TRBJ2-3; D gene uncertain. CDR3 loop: CASSLEADLSTDTQYF. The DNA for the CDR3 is TGTGCCAGCAGCCTCGAGGCAGACCTGAGCACAGATACGCAGTATTTT.